This TCR beta chain was sequenced for a study of CD8+ T cells in alopecia areata. Germline loops: CDR1 MNHEY, CDR2 SVGAGI. This CDR3 is 12 amino acids long. Between the trimmed V and J ends, which lost 6 bases and 8 bases, there was a span of 13 bases. As the sequencing template, cDNA was produced by extracting RNA and reverse transcribing it. TCRdb's copy holds only in-frame clones and misses some; the assay was immunoSEQ multiplex PCR. This sample has about 69,000 clones, with approximately 60% found just once. The sample in question was CD8+ T cells sorted from blood, obtained at week 0. This chain connects TRBV6-5 to TRBJ1-2, with no clear D. The receptor was isolated from a human donor with alopecia areata. The CDR3 DNA reads TGTGCCAGCAGGAGGGAGGACGTCGGCTACACCTTC. Translating gives CASRREDVGYTF.